This T cell receptor beta chain was sequenced in a study of CD8+CD57+ T cells in acquired aplastic anemia. Across the study: Mean DNA quantity obtained from sorted CD4+ and CD8+ cells was 2.5 to 4 ug.

The CDR3 has 12 amino acids. The germline V gene encodes CDR1 SGHRS and CDR2 YFSETQ. The V end lost 5 bases, the J end lost 2 bases, and 7 bases lay between the germline ends. Study-level points and caveats: Statistical testing detected no significant gap in CD8+ Simpson's diversity between patients and controls. Both patients and controls carried the same twenty-nine CD8+ CDR3 sequences.

This clonotype has a single count. The antigen is unknown. The study profiled TCR beta VDJ and CDR3 using genomic DNA as template. One entry per CDR3 protein, called by TCRdb with MiXCR from the reads. The sample contains roughly 180,000 distinct CDR3 sequences, under 70% of which appear only once. The sequence was obtained from a human donor with severe aplastic anemia or a healthy control (not recorded which). Specimen: sorted CD4+, CD8+, or CD8+CD57+ T cells (not recorded which) from PBMCs. The V gene is TRBV5-1, the J gene TRBJ1-2; no reliable D call. The CDR3 is CASSKENYGYTF. CDR3 DNA sequence: TGCGCCAGCAGTAAGGAGAACTATGGCTACACCTTC.